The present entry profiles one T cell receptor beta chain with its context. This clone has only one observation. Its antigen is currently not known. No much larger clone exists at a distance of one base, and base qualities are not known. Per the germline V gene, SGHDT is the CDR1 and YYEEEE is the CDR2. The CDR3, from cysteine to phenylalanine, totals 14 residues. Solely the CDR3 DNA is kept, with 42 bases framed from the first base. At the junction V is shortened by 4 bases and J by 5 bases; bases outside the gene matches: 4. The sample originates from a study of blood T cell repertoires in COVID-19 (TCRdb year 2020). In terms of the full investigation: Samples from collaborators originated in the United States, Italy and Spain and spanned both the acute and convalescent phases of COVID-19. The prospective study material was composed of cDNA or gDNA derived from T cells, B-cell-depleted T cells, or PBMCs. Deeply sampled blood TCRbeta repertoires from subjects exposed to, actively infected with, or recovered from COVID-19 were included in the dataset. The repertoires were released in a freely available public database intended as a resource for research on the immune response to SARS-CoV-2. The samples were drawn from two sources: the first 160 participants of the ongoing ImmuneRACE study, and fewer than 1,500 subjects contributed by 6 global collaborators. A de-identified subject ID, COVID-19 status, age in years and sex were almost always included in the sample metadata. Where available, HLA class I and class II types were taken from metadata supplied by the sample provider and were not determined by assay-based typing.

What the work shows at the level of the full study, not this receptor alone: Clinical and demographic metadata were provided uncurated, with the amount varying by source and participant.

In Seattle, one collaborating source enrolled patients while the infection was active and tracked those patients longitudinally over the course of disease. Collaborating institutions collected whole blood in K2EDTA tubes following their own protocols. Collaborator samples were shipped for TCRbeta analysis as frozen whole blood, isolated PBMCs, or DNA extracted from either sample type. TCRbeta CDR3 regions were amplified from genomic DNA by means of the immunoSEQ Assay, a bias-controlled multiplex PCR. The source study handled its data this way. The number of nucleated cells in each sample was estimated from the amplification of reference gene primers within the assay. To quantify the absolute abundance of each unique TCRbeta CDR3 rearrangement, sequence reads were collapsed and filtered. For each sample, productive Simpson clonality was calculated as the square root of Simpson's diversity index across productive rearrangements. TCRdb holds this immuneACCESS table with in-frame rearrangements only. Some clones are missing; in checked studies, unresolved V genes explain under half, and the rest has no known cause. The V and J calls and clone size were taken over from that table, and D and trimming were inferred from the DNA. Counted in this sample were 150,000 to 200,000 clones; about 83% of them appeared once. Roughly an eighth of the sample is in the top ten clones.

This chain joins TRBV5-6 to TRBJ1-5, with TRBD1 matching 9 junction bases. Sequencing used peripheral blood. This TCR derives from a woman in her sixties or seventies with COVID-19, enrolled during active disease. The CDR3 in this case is CASSGTGSHQPQHF. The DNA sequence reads TGTGCCAGCAGCGGGACAGGGAGCCATCAGCCCCAGCATTTT.